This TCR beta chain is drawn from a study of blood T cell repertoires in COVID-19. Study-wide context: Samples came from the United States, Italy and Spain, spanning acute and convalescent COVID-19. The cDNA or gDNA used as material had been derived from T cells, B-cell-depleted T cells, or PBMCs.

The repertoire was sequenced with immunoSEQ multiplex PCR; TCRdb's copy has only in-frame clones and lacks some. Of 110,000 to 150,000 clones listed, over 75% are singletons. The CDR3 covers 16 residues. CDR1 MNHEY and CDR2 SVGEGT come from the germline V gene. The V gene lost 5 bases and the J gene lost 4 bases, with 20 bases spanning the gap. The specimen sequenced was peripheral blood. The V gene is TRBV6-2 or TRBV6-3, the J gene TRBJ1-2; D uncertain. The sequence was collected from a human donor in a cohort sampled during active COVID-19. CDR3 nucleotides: TGTGCCAGCAGTGACTATACTCTCCAACCTATCTATGGCTACACCTTC. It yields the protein CASSDYTLQPIYGYTF.